This T cell receptor (beta chain) was captured by sequencing in a study of PD-1 blockade in classical Hodgkin lymphoma. Findings of the study overall: The causes of the repertoire differences, possibly disease activity or prior therapy, remain undefined.

Indicated time point: newly diagnosed, previously untreated cHL patient sample. Negative selection with magnetic separation was used to purify CD4+ T cells from thawed PBMCs. Untreated, newly diagnosed classical Hodgkin lymphoma PBMCs were comparators. The CDR3 loop spans 15 amino acids. The germline CDR1 and CDR2 sequences are MNHEY and SVGAGI. The V gene end was trimmed by 6 bases and the J gene end by 8 bases; junction bases not matched to a gene: 13. The data were produced by immunoSEQ multiplex PCR, yet TCRdb's version contains in-frame clones alone and is incomplete. The repertoire holds fewer than 25,000 clones, with 89% as singletons. Concerning this clone itself: Its antigen is unknown.

V usage is TRBV6-5 and J usage is TRBJ1-2, with 9 bases aligning to TRBD1. This receptor was obtained from a human donor with classical Hodgkin lymphoma. The sequencing sample was made of CD4+ T cells from blood. The CDR3 sequence: CASRRGTGSPWGYTF. For the CDR3, the DNA is TGTGCCAGCAGGCGAGGGACAGGGTCCCCATGGGGCTACACCTTC.